This T cell receptor beta chain was documented in a study of blood T cell repertoires in COVID-19. About the study: Specimens from acute and convalescent COVID-19 originated in the United States, Italy and Spain.

Germline loops: CDR1 MGHDK, CDR2 SYGVNS. The trim removed 4 bases at V and 2 bases at J, leaving 4 bases unmatched. The CDR3 spans 15 residues. Generated by immunoSEQ multiplex PCR, the TCRdb table keeps only in-frame clones and is missing some. The sample contains 95,000 to 150,000 clones, 60% to 85% of which appear only once. This clonotype was obtained from a human donor with acute or convalescent COVID-19. The donor label of this sample is uncertain. The rearrangement uses TRBV25-1 and TRBJ1-1, with TRBD1 identical over 10 bases. The sequencing input was peripheral blood. This CDR3 is CASSARDRGNTEAFF. The CDR3 DNA follows: TGTGCCAGCAGTGCCCGGGACAGGGGCAACACTGAAGCTTTCTTT. Full variable domain (missing parts from reference TRBV25-1 and TRBJ1-1): EADIYQTPRYLVIGTGKKITLECSQTMGHDKMYWYQQDPGMELHLIHYSYGVNSTEKGDLSSESTVSRIRTEHFPLTLESARPSHTSQYLCASSARDRGNTEAFFGQGTRLTVV.